These 10 T cell receptor beta chains came from one sample sequenced in a study of blood T cell repertoires in COVID-19. Data came from immunoSEQ multiplex PCR; TCRdb stores just in-frame clones and leaves some out. The sample consists of about 69,000 clones, around 80% of them appearing once. The sequenced sample was peripheral blood. The receptor source for this set is a man between 50 and 59 years old with COVID-19, enrolled during active disease.

This chain uses TRBV27 with TRBJ2-1; D gene unclear. CDR1 is MNHEY, CDR2 SMNVEV, per germline (reference sequence). Trimming cost V 4 bases and J 3 bases, with 4 bases left between them. This CDR3 is built from 12 residues. The CDR3 coding sequence is TGTGCCAGCAGTTCCCTCTACAATGAGCAGTTCTTC. Protein sequence: CASSSLYNEQFF.

The rearrangement uses TRBV9 and TRBJ2-7, with a weak D call TRBD1 (6 bases). The V gene lost 4 bases and the J gene lost 0 bases, with 14 bases spanning the gap. CDR3 length equals 15 residues. The germline gives CDR1 SGDLS, CDR2 YYNGEE. Written as DNA, the CDR3 is TGTGCCAGCAGCCCGAGACAGGCTAGCTCCTACGAGCAGTACTTC. This translates into CASSPRQASSYEQYF.

The chain links TRBV6-7 to TRBJ2-3; 9 nucleotides match TRBD2. TRBV6-7 is filed as an ORF, its function uncertain. The CDR3 length is 12 residues. In DNA form, the CDR3 reads TGTGACTGTAGCGGGGGTAAAGATACGCAGTATTTT. Amino acid sequence: CDCSGGKDTQYF.

This clone was seen once. This chain connects TRBV4-2 to TRBJ2-6, with a tentative D call TRBD1 (8 bases). Trimming cost V 0 bases and J 0 bases, with 18 bases left between them. The length of the CDR3 is 20 residues. CDR1 and CDR2 (germline): LGHNA, YNFKEQ. The CDR3 DNA reads as TGTGCCAGCAGCCAAGATCCGGGGGGACAGGCGAGCTCTGGGGCCAACGTCCTGACTTTC. Protein: CASSQDPGGQASSGANVLTF.

This sequence joins TRBV5-1 and TRBJ2-2; D ambiguous. The V gene's germline CDR1 is SGHRS and CDR2 YFSETQ. The ends were cut back, 0 bases at V and 7 bases at J, with 10 bases in the middle. The CDR3 extends over 14 amino acids. CDR3 coding DNA: TGCGCCAGCAGCTTGGGGGTTACGGGCGGGGAGCTGTTTTTT. It is translated as CASSLGVTGGELFF.

The chain combines TRBV6-5 with TRBJ2-1; 11 positions match TRBD2. J was trimmed by 8 bases and V by 4 bases; bases with no gene match: 10. CDR1 MNHEY and CDR2 SVGAGI come from the germline V gene. The CDR3 sequence is 16 residues long. CDR3 residues: CASSFTSSGGLDEQFF. The CDR3 DNA reads TGTGCCAGCAGTTTCACCTCTAGCGGGGGGCTCGATGAGCAGTTCTTC.

This rearrangement joins TRBV19 to TRBJ1-2; D not resolved. CDR1 LNHDA and CDR2 SQIVND come from the germline V gene (reference sequence). This CDR3 is built from 14 residues. V gave up 2 bases and J gave up 0 bases, with 7 bases separating them. This chain's CDR3 is CASSIPGSNYGYTF. Written as DNA, the CDR3 is TGTGCCAGTAGTATACCAGGATCTAACTATGGCTACACCTTC.

This clone was observed a few times. The V gene is TRBV6-2 or TRBV6-3, the J gene TRBJ2-1; TRBD2 aligns across 7 bases. The V gene's germline CDR1 is MNHEY and CDR2 SVGEGT. Germline trimming cut 2 bases from V and 0 bases from J; bases unmatched to any gene: 13. The CDR3 has 19 residues. CDR3 nucleotide sequence: TGTGCCAGCAGTTACCCGGGACCCAACCGGGACTACTCCTACAATGAGCAGTTCTTC. It yields the protein CASSYPGPNRDYSYNEQFF.

The gene calls are TRBV7-6 and TRBJ2-2; a possible D gene is TRBD1 (5 bases). The CDR3 is made up of 15 amino acids. V dropped 5 bases and J dropped 2 bases, with 12 bases sitting between them. Looked up from germline, CDR1 is SGHVS and CDR2 is FNYEAQ. The CDR3 loop reads CASSPAGRNTGELFF. In DNA form, the CDR3 reads TGTGCCAGCAGCCCAGCAGGGCGAAACACCGGGGAGCTGTTTTTT.

The chain joins TRBV6-5 to TRBJ2-5, with D perhaps matching TRBD1 (6 bases). CDR3 length: 16 amino acids. The V gene's germline CDR1 is MNHEY and CDR2 SVGAGI. The V and J ends lost 3 bases and 2 bases respectively, with 16 bases between them. The CDR3 loop is CASSYEGTRRQETQYF. The CDR3 bases are TGTGCCAGCAGTTATGAGGGGACAAGGAGACAAGAGACCCAGTACTTC.